This T cell receptor (beta chain) was recovered during a study of CD8+ T cells in alopecia areata. Study-wide context: The drug, oral tofacitinib, was given to treated patients at 5 to 10 mg twice daily. General study points: Whereas mice showed it more clearly, TCR sharing across patients was murkier, possibly because of HLA. Scalp lesions, especially in alopecia totalis/universalis, had higher clonality than normal scalp.

The CDR3 contains 11 residues. CDR1 DFQATT and CDR2 SNEGSKA come from the germline V gene (reference sequence). Trimming took off 6 bases at V and 6 bases at J, with 11 bases between the two ends. With respect to this clone: The antigen is not known.

RNA was extracted and reverse transcribed into cDNA as the sequencing template. Repertoires were generated with immunoSEQ multiplex PCR, while TCRdb's copy carries only in-frame clones and drops some. The data contain some 180,000 clones, 50% to 70% of them seen just once; the ten biggest clones take up around 1.8%. The chain employs TRBV20-1 and TRBJ1-1; no clear D gene. Here the sequenced sample was CD4+ T cells sorted from blood, taken at week 0. The sequence was collected from a human donor with alopecia areata. The CDR3 loop reads CSAVLGAEAFF. The CDR3 bases are TGCAGTGCGGTTTTGGGCGCTGAAGCTTTCTTT.